These 11 T cell receptor beta chains came from one sample sequenced in a study of blood T cells in healthy people across ages. For the second PCR, which ran for 7 to 11 cycles, a sample-barcoded 5' primer and a J-beta primer mix were used. TCRdb re-derived calls from the 5' RACE reads in MiXCR, one entry per CDR3 protein. The table lists around 1,000,000 distinct CDR3 sequences, under 30% of them singletons. The same sample was also studied in work on T cells of mothers and their children.

The source material was blood. Source of these receptors: a girl aged 2-10 years in good health.

J is TRBJ2-5 and V is TRBV29-1, with 9 bases matching TRBD1. The J call may be in error: the DNA end matches TRBJ2-7 better. The CDR3 is 15 residues long. From germline, CDR1 is SQVTM and CDR2 ANQGSEA. CDR3 bases: TGCAGCGTTGGGATGCCGGGACAGGGAACCTACGAGCAGTACTTC. It is translated as CSVGMPGQGTYEQYF.

The chain joins TRBV5-5 to TRBJ2-4, with D possibly being TRBD1 (5 bases). The CDR3 has 13 residues. From germline, CDR1 is SGHKS and CDR2 YYEKEE (reference sequence). V was trimmed by 0 bases and J by 8 bases, leaving 9 bases between them. The DNA of the CDR3 is TGTGCCAGCAGCTTGGAAGGGGAAGACATTCAGTACTTC. Encoded protein: CASSLEGEDIQYF.

The genes are TRBV5-1 and TRBJ2-3; TRBD2 is a possible D gene (5 bases). Trimming left V 9 bases short and J 4 bases short, with 15 bases between. The germline V gene has CDR1 SGHRS and CDR2 YFSETQ. The CDR3 is made up of 13 amino acids. This CDR3 reads CATARGSPDTQYF. In DNA form, the CDR3 reads TGCGCCACCGCACGAGGGTCCCCAGATACGCAGTATTTT.

V gene TRBV20-1 combines with J gene TRBJ2-7; 10 bases agree with TRBD1. Germline values: CDR1 DFQATT, CDR2 SNEGSKA (reference sequence). This CDR3 is built from 14 residues. The V gene end was trimmed by 6 bases and the J gene end by 6 bases; junction bases not matched to a gene: 11. Here the CDR3 DNA reads TGCAGTGCCAAACCCGGGACAGGGGAAGGCGAGCAGTACTTC. Its protein is CSAKPGTGEGEQYF.

In its sample, this clonotype was seen a few times. The chain couples TRBV7-9 to TRBJ2-3, with D maybe TRBD2 (6 bases). V was shortened by 5 bases and J by 2 bases, with 14 bases between the two germline ends. CDR1 and CDR2 from the germline V gene are SEHNR and FQNEAQ (reference sequence). CDR3 length: 15 amino acids. The CDR3 sequence is CASSLLPGLTDTQYF. The CDR3 DNA sequence: TGTGCCAGCAGCCTGTTACCGGGACTCACAGATACGCAGTATTTT. Filled out from reference TRBV7-9 and TRBJ2-3, the complete variable domain reads DTGVSQNPRHKITKRGQNVTFRCDPISEHNRLYWYRQTLGQGPEFLTYFQNEAQLEKSRLLSDRFSAERPKGSFSTLEIQRTEQGDSAMYLCASSLLPGLTDTQYFGPGTRLTVL.

The sample holds a few counts of this clonotype. The CDR3: CASSSYSWDREFF. CDR3 sequence (DNA): TGTGCCAGCAGCTCGTATAGTTGGGACAGGGAGTTCTTC. The chain carries TRBV7-2 and TRBJ2-1, with 9 bases that match TRBD1. Germline CDR1 is SGHTA and CDR2 is FQGNSA. This CDR3 has 13 amino acids. V was clipped by 4 bases and J by 14 bases; unmatched bases: 9.

V and J are TRBV27 and TRBJ2-1; 7 nucleotides align to TRBD2. The J segment lost 7 bases and the V segment lost 2 bases, leaving 11 bases of the junction unmatched. This CDR3 region has 16 residues. Germline V CDR1 and CDR2: MNHEY, SMNVEV (reference sequence). CDR3 region: CASSLMSAGLGNEQFF. CDR3 coding DNA: TGTGCCAGCAGTTTAATGAGCGCTGGACTAGGGAATGAGCAGTTCTTC.

This clonotype was picked up a small number of times. The V and J genes are TRBV7-3 and TRBJ2-5; 11 bases agree with TRBD2. The J call is uncertain, as TRBJ2-1 better fits the DNA end. CDR1 SGHTA and CDR2 FQGTGA come from the germline V gene. The CDR3 extends over 16 amino acids. The CDR3 reads CASSRFHTSGGNEQFF. The CDR3 coding sequence is TGTGCCAGCAGCCGGTTTCATACTAGCGGGGGTAATGAGCAGTTCTTC.

This clonotype was seen more than once but under ten times. The chain employs TRBV29-1 and TRBJ2-5; no clear D. Trimming took 4 bases from V and 1 from J, leaving 10 bases between them. The CDR3 runs 13 residues. CDR1 is SQVTM and CDR2 is ANQGSEA in the germline V gene. CDR3 amino acids: CSVVSAVQETQYF. The CDR3 coding sequence is TGCAGCGTTGTGTCGGCTGTCCAAGAGACCCAGTACTTC.

V usage is TRBV7-3 and J usage is TRBJ1-1; D remains unclear. Trimming cost V 3 bases and J 6 bases, with 11 bases left between them. The CDR3 length is 13 residues. From germline, CDR1 is SGHTA and CDR2 FQGTGA. DNA of the CDR3: TGTGCCAGCAGCTTTGGCGGGATGGCTGAAGCTTTCTTT. Encoded protein: CASSFGGMAEAFF.

A few counts support this clonotype. This chain joins TRBV4-1 and TRBJ2-1, with D possibly being TRBD1 or TRBD2 (5 bases each). The CDR3 runs to 15 residues. Between the trimmed V and J ends, which lost 4 bases and 6 bases, there was a span of 16 bases. CDR1 MGHRA and CDR2 YSYEKL come from the germline V gene. The CDR3 protein is CASSLPGRRPNEQFF. CDR3 DNA sequence: TGCGCCAGCAGCCTTCCGGGACGACGTCCCAATGAGCAGTTCTTC.